This TCR beta chain was recovered during a study of blood T cell repertoires in COVID-19. Study details: Acute and convalescent COVID-19 specimens originated in the United States, Italy and Spain. T cells, B-cell-depleted T cells, or PBMCs supplied cDNA or gDNA.

This clone was counted many times. CDR1 and CDR2 from the germline V gene are MNHEY and SVGEGT. Trimming pared 0 bases from V and 7 bases from J, leaving 9 bases between. This CDR3 has 13 amino acids. Produced via immunoSEQ multiplex PCR; TCRdb's table is partial and in-frame only. Among about 170,000 clones listed, roughly 73% were seen once. The source material was peripheral blood. This clonotype was sampled from a man in his 70s with acute or convalescent COVID-19. The rearrangement joins TRBV6-2 or TRBV6-3 to TRBJ1-2; tentatively, D is TRBD1 (6 bases). The CDR3 bases are TGTGCCAGCAGTTACTCGCGAGGGGGTGGCTACACCTTC. This translates into CASSYSRGGGYTF.